Sequencing of this T cell receptor (beta chain) was carried out in a study of cytomegalovirus exposure and HLA in healthy donors. For the study at large: Drawn from HLA-typed donors, around 85 million unique TCRs were held in an early data release.

Remarks on this clone: Its antigen is unidentified.

Study-wide results and limits: Per a later analysis, 18,000 or so TCR beta sequences showed association with HLA alleles at 0.05 false discovery rate.

Researchers ran the PCR with 60 Vbeta and 13 Jbeta primers. Data came from immunoSEQ multiplex PCR; TCRdb stores just in-frame clones and leaves some out. The table includes about 300,000 clones, 70% to 90% detected once. Trimming cost V 1 base and J 0 bases, with 8 bases left between them. Germline CDR1 reads SGHDT; CDR2 reads YYEEEE. The CDR3 is made up of 16 amino acids. This clonotype originated in a man aged 35-49 years in good health and CMV-seropositive. The sequenced material came from PBMCs. The chain recombines TRBV5-6 with TRBJ1-6; D ambiguous. CDR3 residues: CASSLPGSSYNSPLHF. CDR3 nucleotide sequence: TGTGCCAGCAGCTTGCCGGGGAGCTCCTATAATTCACCCCTCCACTTT.